The rows below give T cell receptor beta chains drawn from one sample of a study of T-cell reconstitution after alpha-beta-depleted transplantation in children. TCRdb ran MiXCR on the PCR reads and lists one entry per CDR3 protein. The sample holds 600,000 to 700,000 distinct CDR3 sequences, 16% seen once. The sample here was PBMCs from the stem cell graft donor, taken from the stem cell graft. The receptors here all came from a human donor who donated a stem cell graft to a child with acute myeloid leukemia. Each CDR3 is given with its conserved first and last residue. D genes are given only for firm matches. Clone size appears in some rows only: once, few, many, or a class for an expanded clone.

d_call	v_call	j_call	clone_size	cdr3_nt	cdr3_aa
TRBD1	TRBV10-3	TRBJ1-2	many	TGTGCCTCCGGGACAGGGGGCTACACCTTC	CASGTGGYTF
TRBD1	TRBV24-1	TRBJ2-1	few	TGTGCCACCAGTGCCCAGGACAGGGGTTACTACAATGAGCAGTTCTTC	CATSAQDRGYYNEQFF
.	TRBV20-1	TRBJ2-5	.	TGCAGTAGCCCGGGGGTCCAAGAGACCCAGTACTTC	CSSPGVQETQYF
TRBD1	TRBV11-1	TRBJ2-5	.	TGTGCCAGCAGTTCCCCGGGACAGGGGGCACGAATAGGAGAGACCCAGTACTTC	CASSSPGQGARIGETQYF
.	TRBV12-3/TRBV12-4	TRBJ1-5	.	TGTGCCAGCAGAGTACAGGGATCTCAGCCCCAGCATTTT	CASRVQGSQPQHF
.	TRBV7-9	TRBJ2-5	many	TGTGCCAGCAGCGAAGGACGGTTACAAGAGACCCAGTACTTC	CASSEGRLQETQYF
TRBD1	TRBV7-2	TRBJ2-5	.	TGTGCCAGCAGCCGCCGGGACAGGGGGGACGAGACCCAGTACTTC	CASSRRDRGDETQYF
.	TRBV12-3/TRBV12-4	TRBJ2-5	.	TGTGCCAGCAGTGGACCATTGAGGGAGACCCAGTACTTC	CASSGPLRETQYF
.	TRBV20-1	TRBJ2-3	many	TGCAGTGCCCAACCGGGACTGCCCACAGATACGCAGTATTTT	CSAQPGLPTDTQYF
.	TRBV11-2	TRBJ2-6	.	TGTGCCAGCAGCTTAGGTTGGCGGGATCACTCTGGGGCCAACGTCCTGACTTTC	CASSLGWRDHSGANVLTF
.	TRBV11-1	TRBJ1-2	.	TGTGCCAGCAGCCTCCCGCCCCCAAACTATGGCTACACCTTC	CASSLPPPNYGYTF
.	TRBV12-3/TRBV12-4	TRBJ1-1	.	TGTGCCAGCAGTTTGGGGGGAGGGGATGAAGCTTTCTTT	CASSLGGGDEAFF
.	TRBV5-1	TRBJ1-5	.	TGCGCCTCCGCGCAGAACCCTAATCAGCCCCAGCATTTT	CASAQNPNQPQHF
.	TRBV5-1	TRBJ2-3	many	TGCGCCAGCAGCTGGCCGGACTCTGATTCAGATACGCAGTATTTT	CASSWPDSDSDTQYF
.	TRBV6-1	TRBJ2-1	.	TGTGCCAGCAGTGAAGACGGTGGCTCCTACAATGAGCAGTTCTTC	CASSEDGGSYNEQFF
TRBD2	TRBV11-2	TRBJ2-2	few	TGTGCCAGCAGCCCTTCCCGGGGGGCGAACACCGGGGAGCTGTTTTTT	CASSPSRGANTGELFF
.	TRBV29-1	TRBJ1-1	few	TGCAGCGTTGGAGCACGGGTTGGGAACACTGAAGCTTTCTTT	CSVGARVGNTEAFF
.	TRBV5-6	TRBJ2-1	.	TGTGCCAGCAGCTTGGTGGAGGGGGCCGGTGAGCAGTTCTTC	CASSLVEGAGEQFF
.	TRBV20-1	TRBJ2-3	many	TGCAGCTCCGGAGGGCTGCGCACAGATACGCAGTATTTT	CSSGGLRTDTQYF
.	TRBV7-2	TRBJ2-5	many	TGTGCCAGCAGCTTAGCGGGGGCCGGCGAGACCCAGTACTTC	CASSLAGAGETQYF
.	TRBV6-1	TRBJ2-3	many	TGTGCCAGCAATAAGCAGGGGTTTGGCACAGATACGCAGTATTTT	CASNKQGFGTDTQYF
.	TRBV11-3	TRBJ2-7	.	TGTGCCAGCAGCTTAGGGCGGGCAGGAGCCTACGAGCAGTACTTC	CASSLGRAGAYEQYF
TRBD1	TRBV7-9	TRBJ2-3	.	TGTGCCAGCAGCTTCGGCGACAGGGTAGATACGCAGTATTTT	CASSFGDRVDTQYF
.	TRBV11-2	TRBJ2-7	.	TGTGCCAGCAGCTTGGAAACAAACTCCTACGAGCAGTACTTC	CASSLETNSYEQYF
TRBD1	TRBV6-1	TRBJ2-1	few	TGTGCCAGCAGCGGACAGGGATCCCCCTACAATGAGCAGTTCTTC	CASSGQGSPYNEQFF
TRBD1	TRBV5-6	TRBJ2-7	few	TGTGCCAGCAGCTTGGCGACAGGGGTTACGTACGAGCAGTACTTC	CASSLATGVTYEQYF
.	TRBV13	TRBJ1-5	many	TGTGCCAGCAGGTTGGGGGTGGCTACGAATCAGCCCCAGCATTTT	CASRLGVATNQPQHF
.	TRBV20-1	TRBJ2-3	.	TGCAGTGCTAGATACCGCTCCCCCGCAGATACGCAGTATTTT	CSARYRSPADTQYF
TRBD1	TRBV11-2	TRBJ1-1	.	TGTGCCAGCAGCCAGGGGACAGGGGTCGGGGGCACTGAAGCTTTCTTT	CASSQGTGVGGTEAFF
.	TRBV12-3/TRBV12-4	TRBJ2-7	.	TGTGCCAGCAGGGCAGGGGCGGATGAGCAGTACTTC	CASRAGADEQYF
TRBD2	TRBV10-3	TRBJ2-1	.	TGTGCCATCAGTGAAAGCGGGGGGATTAATGAGCAGTTCTTC	CAISESGGINEQFF